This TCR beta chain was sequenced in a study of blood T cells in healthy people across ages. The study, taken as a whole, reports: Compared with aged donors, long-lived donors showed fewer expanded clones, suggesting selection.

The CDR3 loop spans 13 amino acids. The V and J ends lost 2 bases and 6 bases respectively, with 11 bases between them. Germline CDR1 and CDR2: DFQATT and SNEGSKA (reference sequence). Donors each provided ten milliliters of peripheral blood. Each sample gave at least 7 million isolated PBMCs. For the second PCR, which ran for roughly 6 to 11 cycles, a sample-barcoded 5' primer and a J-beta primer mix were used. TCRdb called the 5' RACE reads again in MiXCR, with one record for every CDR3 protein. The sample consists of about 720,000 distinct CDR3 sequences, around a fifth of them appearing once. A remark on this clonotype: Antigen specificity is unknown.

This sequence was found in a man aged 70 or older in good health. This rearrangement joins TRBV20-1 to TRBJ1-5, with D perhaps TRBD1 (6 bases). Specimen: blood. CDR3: CSARSGGGQPQHF. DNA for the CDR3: TGCAGTGCTAGATCCGGAGGGGGTCAGCCCCAGCATTTT.